The next 5 T cell receptor beta chains were all read from a single sample in a study of T cell responses to AZD1222 COVID-19 vaccine. TCRdb's copy holds only in-frame clones and misses some; the assay was immunoSEQ multiplex PCR. This sample has 95,000 to 110,000 clones, with around 91% found just once. Sequenced material: peripheral blood, taken on day 0 of AZD1222 vaccination. The source of these receptors is an adult in good health.

CDR3 DNA: TGTGCCAGCTCACCACGCGTAGACGGCTCCTACGAGCAGTACTTC. Its translation is CASSPRVDGSYEQYF. The gene calls are TRBV18 and TRBJ2-7; no definite D call. Germline loops: CDR1 KGHSH, CDR2 LQKENI. V lost 1 base and J lost 0, with 10 bases in between. This CDR3 contains 15 residues.

This clone appeared a single time. CDR3 in amino acids: CASSGAYEQYF. The CDR3, as DNA: TGTGCCAGCAGTGGGGCCTACGAGCAGTACTTC. The V gene is TRBV2, the J gene TRBJ2-7; D gene ambiguous. The CDR3 totals 11 residues. CDR1 and CDR2 from the germline V gene are SNHLY and FYNNEI. With 4 bases removed from V and 2 bases from J, the gap between germline ends came to 3 bases.

The count of this clone is one. The rearrangement joins TRBV9 to TRBJ2-7; no clear D. Germline-derived CDR1 and CDR2 are SGDLS and YYNGEE. The CDR3 is 15 amino acids. Trimming shortened V by 0 bases and J by 2 bases, and 12 bases separated the two germline ends. The CDR3 loop reads CASSVGPGRTYEQYF. CDR3 in DNA: TGTGCCAGCAGCGTAGGTCCAGGCAGGACCTACGAGCAGTACTTC.

This clone was picked up one time. The V and J genes are TRBV25-1 and TRBJ1-1, with 9 bases fitting TRBD1. Germline V gene sequence: CDR1 MGHDK, CDR2 SYGVNS. The length of the CDR3 is 12 residues. V was pared by 9 bases and J by 4 bases, with 3 bases of the junction left unmatched. The CDR3 sequence is CASGTGFTEAFF. CDR3 DNA sequence: TGTGCCAGTGGGACAGGGTTCACTGAAGCTTTCTTT.

This sequence joins TRBV29-1 and TRBJ2-7; D call uncertain. This CDR3 is built from 17 residues. CDR1 is SQVTM and CDR2 is ANQGSEA in the germline V gene. The V end lost 1 base, the J end lost 0 bases, and 19 bases lay between the germline ends. Written as DNA, the CDR3 is TGCAGCGTTGAAGTACCGGGCTGGGGTGGGGACTCCTACGAGCAGTACTTC. It translates to CSVEVPGWGGDSYEQYF.